This record concerns one T cell receptor beta chain sequence. What it binds is unknown. This record comes from a study of cytomegalovirus exposure and HLA in healthy donors. With 60 Vbeta and 13 Jbeta primers, the PCR was carried out. Data came from immunoSEQ multiplex PCR; TCRdb stores just in-frame clones and leaves some out. The sample yields about 170,000 clones, 75% to 80% seen once. The germline gives CDR1 MDHEN, CDR2 SYDVKM. The CDR3 has 15 amino acids. Trimming pared 5 bases from V and 0 bases from J, leaving 13 bases between. Study results and limitations: Owing to their indistinguishability, certain V segments, notably TRBV6-2 and TRBV6-3, were excluded.

Sequenced: PBMCs. This TCR derives from a woman between 45 and 60 years old in good health and CMV-seropositive. The chain combines TRBV28 with TRBJ1-1; D gene unclear. CDR3 in DNA: TGTGCCAGCAGTCCAGGAACAATTATGAACACTGAAGCTTTCTTT. Its translation: CASSPGTIMNTEAFF.